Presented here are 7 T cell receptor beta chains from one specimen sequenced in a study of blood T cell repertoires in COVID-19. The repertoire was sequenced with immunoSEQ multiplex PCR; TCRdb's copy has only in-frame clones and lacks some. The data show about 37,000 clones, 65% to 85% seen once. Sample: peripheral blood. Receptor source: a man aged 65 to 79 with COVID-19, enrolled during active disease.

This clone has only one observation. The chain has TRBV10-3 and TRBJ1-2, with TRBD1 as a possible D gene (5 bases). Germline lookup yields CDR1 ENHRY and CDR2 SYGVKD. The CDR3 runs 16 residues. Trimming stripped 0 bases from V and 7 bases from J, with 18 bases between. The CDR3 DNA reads TGTGCCATCAGTGAGTCGACGAACCGCTTAACAGGTGGCTACACCTTC. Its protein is CAISESTNRLTGGYTF.

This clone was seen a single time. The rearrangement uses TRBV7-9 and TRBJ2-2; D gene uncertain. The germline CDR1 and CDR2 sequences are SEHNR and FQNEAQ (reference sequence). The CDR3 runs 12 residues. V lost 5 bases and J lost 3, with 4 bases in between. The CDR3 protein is CASSPYTGELFF. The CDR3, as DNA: TGTGCCAGCAGCCCGTACACCGGGGAGCTGTTTTTT.

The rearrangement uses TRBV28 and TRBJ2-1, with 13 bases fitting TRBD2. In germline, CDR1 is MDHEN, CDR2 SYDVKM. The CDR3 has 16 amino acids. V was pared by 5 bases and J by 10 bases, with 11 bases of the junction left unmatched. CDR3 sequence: CASSPAGLAGASEQFF. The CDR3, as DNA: TGTGCCAGCAGTCCGGCAGGACTAGCGGGAGCTAGCGAGCAGTTCTTC.

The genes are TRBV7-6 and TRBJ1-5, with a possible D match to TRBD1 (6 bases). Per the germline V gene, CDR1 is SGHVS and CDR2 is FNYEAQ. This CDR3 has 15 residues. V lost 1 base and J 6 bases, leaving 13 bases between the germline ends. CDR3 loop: CASSLVTGWSQPQHF. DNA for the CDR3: TGTGCCAGCAGCTTAGTTACAGGGTGGAGTCAGCCCCAGCATTTT.

The CDR3 spells CSVETPGTGVWETQYF. The CDR3 DNA sequence: TGCAGCGTTGAAACCCCCGGGACAGGAGTCTGGGAGACCCAGTACTTC. The V and J genes are TRBV29-1 and TRBJ2-5, with 8 nucleotides matching TRBD1. Trimming at V came to 2 bases and at J to 5 bases, leaving 13 bases not matched to a gene. Germline assignment: CDR1 SQVTM and CDR2 ANQGSEA. The CDR3 totals 16 residues.

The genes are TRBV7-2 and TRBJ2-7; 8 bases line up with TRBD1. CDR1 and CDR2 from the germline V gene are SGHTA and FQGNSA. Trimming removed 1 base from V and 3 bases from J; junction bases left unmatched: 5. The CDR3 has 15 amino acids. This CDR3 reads CASSLDGTGFYEQYF. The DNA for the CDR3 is TGTGCCAGCAGCTTAGACGGGACAGGCTTCTACGAGCAGTACTTC.

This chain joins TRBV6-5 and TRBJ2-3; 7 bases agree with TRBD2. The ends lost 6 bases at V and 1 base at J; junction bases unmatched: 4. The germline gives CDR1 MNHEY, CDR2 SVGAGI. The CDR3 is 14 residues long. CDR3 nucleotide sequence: TGTGCCAGCAGCGGGAGGTCGGGCACAGATACGCAGTATTTT. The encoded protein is CASSGRSGTDTQYF.